Listed here are 28 T cell receptor beta chains from one sample, sequenced in a study of beta chain features in type 1 diabetes. Since all of the isolated RNA was reverse transcribed, expressed TCRB transcripts were what got sequenced. Using immunoSEQ multiplex PCR, the repertoire was profiled, and TCRdb retains in-frame clones only, with some absent. Counted here are under 900,000 clones, roughly 15% occurring once; the ten biggest clones make up about 0.02%. The sequencing sample was made of naive CD4+ T cells from blood. The source is a woman under 30 in good health.

The chain is built from TRBV28 and TRBJ2-5, with a possible D match to TRBD1 (6 bases). Gene TRBJ2-7 matches the end of the DNA better, so the J call may be wrong. Germline V CDR1 and CDR2: MDHEN, SYDVKM. The CDR3 spans 15 residues. The DNA for the CDR3 is TGTGCCAGCAGCACTGGACAGTTCAAATGGTACGAGCAGTACTTC. This codes for CASSTGQFKWYEQYF.

This clone has more than one count but fewer than ten. The germline gene is not matched at one end of the junction; a read error may be the cause. The genes are TRBV2 and TRBJ2-3, with D unresolved. This CDR3 is 12 amino acids long. CDR1 is SNHLY, CDR2 FYNNEI, per germline. CDR3 coding DNA: TGTGCCAGCAGCGAAGATTGGGATACGCAGTATTTT. Encoded protein: CASSEDWDTQYF.

Remarks on this clone: The same CDR3 is also encoded by other DNA sequences in this sample. The chain links TRBV28 to TRBJ2-7; maybe TRBD2 (6 bases). Germline CDR1 reads MDHEN; CDR2 reads SYDVKM. Deletions cut 6 bases from V and 1 base from J, with 10 bases between. This CDR3 comprises 13 residues. The CDR3 DNA reads TGTGCCAGCAGACCCGGGACTTCCTACGAGCAGTACTTC. Protein product: CASRPGTSYEQYF.

This clone has a handful of counts. The chain employs TRBV29-1 and TRBJ2-1; the D call may be TRBD1 or TRBD2 (5 bases each). Germline assignment: CDR1 SQVTM and CDR2 ANQGSEA. This CDR3 spans 11 amino acids. Trimming removed 7 bases at V and 5 bases at J, with 9 bases between. The CDR3 DNA reads as TGCAGCGCGGGACGGAACAATGAGCAGTTCTTC. Translated, it gives CSAGRNNEQFF.

Notes on this clone: Different DNA sequences within this sample yield the same CDR3. V is TRBV28 and J is TRBJ2-5; 7 nucleotides align to TRBD1. CDR3 length: 13 residues. In germline, CDR1 is MDHEN, CDR2 SYDVKM. After removal of 3 bases from V and 4 bases from J, the junction contained 2 bases not matched to a gene. CDR3 nucleotides: TGTGCCAGCAGTTTTGCAGGGGGAGAGACCCAGTACTTC. It specifies CASSFAGGETQYF.

This clone was picked up a small number of times. J is TRBJ2-1 and V is TRBV20-1; 8 nucleotides agree with TRBD2. The germline gives CDR1 DFQATT, CDR2 SNEGSKA (reference sequence). The CDR3 has 11 residues. Trimming removed 3 bases from V and 15 bases from J; junction bases left unmatched: 7. The DNA for the CDR3 is TGCAGTGCTAGTTTATCCAGCGGGAGGTTCTTC. Its protein is CSASLSSGRFF.

This clone was counted only a few times. The chain employs TRBV5-1 and TRBJ2-2; 12 bases fit TRBD2. From germline, CDR1 is SGHRS and CDR2 YFSETQ. J lost 6 bases, V lost 0 bases, and 6 bases had no gene match. This CDR3 is built from 17 residues. CDR3 DNA: TGCGCCAGCAGCTTGGCCACGACTAGCGGGAGTGCCGGGGAGCTGTTTTTT. This sequence encodes CASSLATTSGSAGELFF.

The gene calls are TRBV7-9 and TRBJ2-2; D possibly uses TRBD1 or TRBD2 (6 bases each). V lost 7 bases and J lost 6, with 15 bases in between. The germline V gene has CDR1 SEHNR and CDR2 FQNEAQ (reference sequence). This CDR3 spans 14 amino acids. The CDR3 spells CASTSSGAPGELFF. The CDR3 DNA sequence: TGTGCCAGCACCTCATCGGGGGCGCCCGGGGAGCTGTTTTTT.

This clone was picked up a small number of times. The CDR3 bases are TGCGCCGGATCGACAGGGTCGAACACTGAAGCTTTCTTT. Translating it yields CAGSTGSNTEAFF. The gene calls are TRBV23-1 and TRBJ1-1, with TRBD1 matching 7 bases. TRBV23-1 is assigned to the ORF class and has an uncertain function. V shed 11 bases, J shed 1 base, and the junction held 7 bases outside the gene matches. The CDR3 has 13 residues.

This clone was counted between two and nine times. The V gene is TRBV28, the J gene TRBJ2-3; 10 bases are a match to TRBD2. The trim removed 5 bases at V and 7 bases at J, leaving 12 bases unmatched. Germline-derived CDR1 and CDR2 are MDHEN and SYDVKM. CDR3 length: 16 amino acids. As DNA, the CDR3 is TGTGCCAGCAGTATACCGGCTAGCGGGAGAGGAAATACGCAGTATTTT. It specifies CASSIPASGRGNTQYF.

This CDR3 is CASSDRDRKGDQPQHF. As DNA, the CDR3 is TGCGCCAGCAGTGATAGGGACAGGAAAGGGGATCAGCCCCAGCATTTT. The chain carries TRBV10-2 and TRBJ1-5; 8 bases line up with TRBD1. Trimming took 3 bases from V and 5 from J; bases not matched to a gene: 9. From germline, CDR1 is WSHSY and CDR2 SAAADI. This CDR3 spans 16 amino acids.

This clone came up a few times. Other DNA variants within this sample encode the same CDR3. This chain links TRBV27 with TRBJ2-7, with D maybe TRBD1 (5 bases). This CDR3 comprises 13 residues. V was clipped by 3 bases and J by 4 bases, with 10 bases between them. CDR1 MNHEY and CDR2 SMNVEV come from the germline V gene (reference sequence). The CDR3 loop reads CASSLRQGYEQYF. CDR3 DNA: TGTGCCAGCAGTTTGAGGCAGGGTTACGAGCAGTACTTC.

The chain joins TRBV5-5 to TRBJ2-5, with TRBD2 matching over 11 bases. CDR3 length: 17 residues. Losses at the gene ends were 4 bases for V and 0 bases for J; bases not matched to a gene: 8. Germline values: CDR1 SGHKS, CDR2 YYEKEE (reference sequence). CDR3 loop: CASSPGLAGGHQETQYF. The CDR3 DNA follows: TGTGCCAGCAGCCCCGGGCTAGCGGGAGGACACCAAGAGACCCAGTACTTC.

The chain is built from TRBV27 and TRBJ2-7, with TRBD2 matching 7 bases. Trimming removed 5 bases from V and 3 bases from J; junction bases left unmatched: 16. The CDR3 has 17 residues. Germline CDR1 is MNHEY and CDR2 is SMNVEV (reference sequence). CDR3 sequence reads: CASSALGFREARYEQYF. Here the CDR3 DNA reads TGTGCCAGCAGTGCCCTGGGTTTCCGGGAGGCGCGCTACGAGCAGTACTTC.

This clone has just a few counts. In DNA, the CDR3 is TGTGCCAGCAGCGTATCTGGGCAGGGTGGGAACAATGAGCAGTTCTTC. Translation: CASSVSGQGGNNEQFF. The V gene is TRBV9, the J gene TRBJ2-1; tentatively, D is TRBD1 (5 bases). The CDR3 totals 16 residues. Per the germline V gene, CDR1 is SGDLS and CDR2 is YYNGEE. The V and J ends lost 1 base and 5 bases respectively, with 16 bases between them.

The chain employs TRBV6-5 and TRBJ2-7; D is perhaps TRBD1 (6 bases). The CDR3 extends over 12 amino acids. Germline loops: CDR1 MNHEY, CDR2 SVGAGI. V gave up 8 bases and J gave up 5 bases, with 13 bases separating them. The CDR3 nucleotides are TGTGCCAGCGGGGGCCGGCCCGACGAGCAGTACTTC. Translated, it gives CASGGRPDEQYF.

Worth noting for this clone: Other nucleotide sequences in the sample specify the same CDR3. The V and J genes are TRBV18 and TRBJ2-3; D ambiguous. The V gene lost 2 bases and the J gene lost 5 bases, with 5 bases spanning the gap. CDR3 size: 12 residues. The germline V gene encodes CDR1 KGHSH and CDR2 LQKENI. The CDR3 DNA follows: TGTGCCAGCTCACCAGAAGAAGATACGCAGTATTTT. It yields the protein CASSPEEDTQYF.

This clone is a singleton in its sample. The chain employs TRBV9 and TRBJ1-2; D gene ambiguous. The V end lost 1 base, the J end lost 2 bases, and 6 bases lay between the germline ends. The germline CDR1 and CDR2 sequences are SGDLS and YYNGEE. This CDR3 has 13 amino acids. The CDR3 here is CASSVQMNYGYTF. The CDR3 coding sequence is TGTGCCAGCAGCGTACAGATGAACTATGGCTACACCTTC.

Comment on this clone: The sample contains more than one DNA sequence encoding this CDR3. The genes are TRBV18 and TRBJ2-5; D unresolved. The length of the CDR3 is 14 residues. The germline V gene encodes CDR1 KGHSH and CDR2 LQKENI. Deletions cut 0 bases from V and 5 bases from J, with 10 bases between. The CDR3 DNA reads as TGTGCCAGCTCACCACCCGGCAGAGCGGAGACCCAGTACTTC. It translates to CASSPPGRAETQYF.

The chain joins TRBV10-3 to TRBJ2-7, with 9 bases fitting TRBD2. Germline V CDR1 and CDR2: ENHRY, SYGVKD. Trimming at V came to 6 bases and at J to 5 bases, leaving 8 bases not matched to a gene. CDR3 size: 14 residues. The CDR3 loop is CAISVGTSYHEQYF. CDR3 sequence (DNA): TGTGCCATCAGCGTAGGGACTAGCTACCACGAGCAGTACTTC.

This clone has only a few counts. This rearrangement joins TRBV7-2 to TRBJ2-7; D is undetermined. Germline V gives CDR1 SGHTA, CDR2 FQGNSA. The CDR3 totals 17 residues. V gave up 4 bases and J gave up 0 bases, with 19 bases separating them. The CDR3: CASSSPTLKDSSYEQYF. The CDR3 DNA reads TGTGCCAGCAGCTCGCCTACACTAAAAGACTCCTCCTACGAGCAGTACTTC. Combining the CDR3 with reference TRBV7-2 and TRBJ2-7 gives the whole variable domain GAGVSQSPSNKVTEKGKDVELRCDPISGHTALYWYRQSLGQGLEFLIYFQGNSAPDKSGLPSDRFSAERTGGSVSTLTIQRTQQEDSAVYLCASSSPTLKDSSYEQYFGPGTRLTVT.

Only a few counts were recorded for this clone. The gene calls are TRBV28 and TRBJ2-3; D is perhaps TRBD2 (6 bases). The CDR3 has 16 amino acids. V lost 2 bases, J lost 2 bases, and 14 bases lay in between. Germline CDR1 reads MDHEN; CDR2 reads SYDVKM. This CDR3 reads CASSLVGGKFTDTQYF. The CDR3, as DNA: TGTGCCAGCAGTTTAGTTGGCGGGAAGTTCACAGATACGCAGTATTTT.

The table lists this clone with a few counts. The rearrangement uses TRBV6-6 and TRBJ1-5; D uncertain. The CDR3 totals 12 residues. Germline values: CDR1 MNHNY, CDR2 SVGAGI (reference sequence). The V gene lost 6 bases and the J gene lost 8 bases, with 11 bases spanning the gap. The CDR3, as DNA: TGTGCCAGCAGCCCTCCGGGAGAGCCCCAGCATTTT. Its translation: CASSPPGEPQHF.

This clone was counted a few times. The chain couples TRBV19 to TRBJ1-5, with D maybe TRBD1 (5 bases). V lost 3 bases to trimming and J lost 7 bases, with 10 bases between them. This CDR3 is 13 amino acids long. In germline, CDR1 is LNHDA, CDR2 SQIVND (reference sequence). In nucleotides, the CDR3 is TGTGCCAGTAGTATGGGGGTGGTCCAGCCCCAGCATTTT. Translation gives CASSMGVVQPQHF.

This clone showed up just a few times. V is TRBV13 and J is TRBJ1-2, with D tentatively TRBD1 (5 bases). V lost 5 bases and J 4 bases, leaving 20 bases between the germline ends. Germline values: CDR1 PRHDT, CDR2 FYEKMQ (reference sequence). There are 16 residues in the CDR3. CDR3 sequence: CASSPFKGNRGYGYTF. The CDR3 DNA sequence: TGTGCCAGCAGCCCTTTTAAGGGGAATCGGGGCTATGGCTACACCTTC.

A word on this clone: This sample also contains other DNA sequences that code for the same CDR3. The chain has TRBV28 and TRBJ2-7; 7 bases fit TRBD1. Trimming took 5 bases from V and 2 from J; bases not matched to a gene: 3. The length of the CDR3 is 13 residues. Germline CDR1 and CDR2: MDHEN and SYDVKM. The CDR3 DNA reads as TGTGCCAGCAGTCGGACAGGCCCCTACGAGCAGTACTTC. Amino acid sequence: CASSRTGPYEQYF.

There are a few counts of this clone. This rearrangement joins TRBV27 to TRBJ2-7; 9 positions agree with TRBD2. This CDR3 has 15 amino acids. With V trimmed by 5 bases and J by 0 bases, 5 bases remained unmatched. Germline CDR1 MNHEY, CDR2 SMNVEV (reference sequence). The CDR3: CASSAPGLASYEQYF. The CDR3, as DNA: TGTGCCAGCAGTGCCCCGGGACTAGCCTCCTACGAGCAGTACTTC.

This rearrangement joins TRBV10-3 to TRBJ2-7, with TRBD2 matching 13 bases. The V and J ends lost 4 bases and 3 bases, in that order; junction bases with no gene match: 3. The CDR3 spans 15 residues. In germline, CDR1 is ENHRY, CDR2 SYGVKD. The CDR3 DNA follows: TGTGCCATCAGTGTGGGGACTAGCGGGGACTACGAGCAGTACTTC. Translation gives CAISVGTSGDYEQYF.